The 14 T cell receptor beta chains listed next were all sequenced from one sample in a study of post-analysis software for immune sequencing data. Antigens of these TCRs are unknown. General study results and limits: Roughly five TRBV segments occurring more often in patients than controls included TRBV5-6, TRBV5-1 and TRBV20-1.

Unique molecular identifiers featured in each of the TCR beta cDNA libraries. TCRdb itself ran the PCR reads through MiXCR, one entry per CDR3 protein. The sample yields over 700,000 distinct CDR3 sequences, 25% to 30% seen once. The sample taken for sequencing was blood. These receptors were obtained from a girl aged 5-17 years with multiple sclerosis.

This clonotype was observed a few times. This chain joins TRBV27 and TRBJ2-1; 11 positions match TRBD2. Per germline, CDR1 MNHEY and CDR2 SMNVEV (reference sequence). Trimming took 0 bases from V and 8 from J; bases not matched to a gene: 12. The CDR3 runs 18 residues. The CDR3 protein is CASSLSVVAGGPLHEQFF. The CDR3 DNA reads TGTGCCAGCAGTTTATCGGTAGTAGCGGGAGGGCCGTTACATGAGCAGTTCTTC.

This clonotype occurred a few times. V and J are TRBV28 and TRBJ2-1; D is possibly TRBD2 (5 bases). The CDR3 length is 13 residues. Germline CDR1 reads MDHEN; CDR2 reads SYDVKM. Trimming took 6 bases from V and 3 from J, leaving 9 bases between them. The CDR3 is CASRRADYNEQFF. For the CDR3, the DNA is TGTGCCAGCAGGCGGGCAGACTACAATGAGCAGTTCTTC. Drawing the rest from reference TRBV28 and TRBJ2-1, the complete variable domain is DVKVTQSSRYLVKRTGEKVFLECVQDMDHENMFWYRQDPGLGLRLIYFSYDVKMKEKGDIPEGYSVSREKKERFSLILESASTNQTSMYLCASRRADYNEQFFGPGTRLTVL.

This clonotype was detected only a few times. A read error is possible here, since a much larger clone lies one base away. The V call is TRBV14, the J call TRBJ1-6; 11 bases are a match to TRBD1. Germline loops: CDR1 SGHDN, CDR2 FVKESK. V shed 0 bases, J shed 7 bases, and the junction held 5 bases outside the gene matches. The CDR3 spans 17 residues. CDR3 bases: TGTGCCAGCAGCCAAGAACTGGACAGGGGGCCCAATTCACCCCTCCACTTT. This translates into CASSQELDRGPNSPLHF.

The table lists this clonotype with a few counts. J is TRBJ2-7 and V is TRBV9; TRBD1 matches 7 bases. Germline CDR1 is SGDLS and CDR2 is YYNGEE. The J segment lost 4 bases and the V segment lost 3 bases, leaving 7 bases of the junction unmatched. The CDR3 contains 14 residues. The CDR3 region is CASSARDRPYEQYF. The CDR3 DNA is TGTGCCAGCAGCGCTAGGGACAGACCTTACGAGCAGTACTTC.

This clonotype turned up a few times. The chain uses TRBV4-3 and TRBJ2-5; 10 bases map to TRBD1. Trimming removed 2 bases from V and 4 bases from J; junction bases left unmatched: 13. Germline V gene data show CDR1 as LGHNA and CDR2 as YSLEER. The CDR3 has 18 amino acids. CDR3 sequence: CASSQLPRDRGFRETQYF. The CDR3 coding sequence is TGCGCCAGCAGCCAACTACCACGGGACAGGGGTTTTCGAGAGACCCAGTACTTC.

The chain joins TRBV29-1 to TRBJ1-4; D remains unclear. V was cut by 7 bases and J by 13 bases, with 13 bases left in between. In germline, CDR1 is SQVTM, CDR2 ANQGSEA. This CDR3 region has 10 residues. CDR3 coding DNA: TGCAGCGCCCAAATTGAAGTACTGTTTTTT. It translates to CSAQIEVLFF.

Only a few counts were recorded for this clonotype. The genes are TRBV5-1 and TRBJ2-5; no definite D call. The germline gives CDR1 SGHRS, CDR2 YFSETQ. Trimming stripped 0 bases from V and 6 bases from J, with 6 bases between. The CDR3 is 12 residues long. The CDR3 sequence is CASSLVAQTQYF. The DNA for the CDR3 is TGCGCCAGCAGCTTGGTGGCGCAGACCCAGTACTTC.

CDR3 nucleotide sequence: TGCAGCGTTGCGGCAGGGAGGGTCACTGAAGCTTTCTTT. It translates to CSVAAGRVTEAFF. The rearrangement links TRBV29-1 to TRBJ1-1, with D perhaps matching TRBD1 (5 bases). The germline CDR1 and CDR2 sequences are SQVTM and ANQGSEA. CDR3 length equals 13 residues. The V gene lost 4 bases and the J gene lost 4 bases, with 13 bases spanning the gap.

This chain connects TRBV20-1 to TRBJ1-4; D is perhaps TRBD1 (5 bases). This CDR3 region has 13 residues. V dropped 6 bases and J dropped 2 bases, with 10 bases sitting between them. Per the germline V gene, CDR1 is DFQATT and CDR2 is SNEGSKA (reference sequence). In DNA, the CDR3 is TGCAGTGCCCGCCGGGGGACTAATGAAAAACTGTTTTTT. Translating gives CSARRGTNEKLFF.

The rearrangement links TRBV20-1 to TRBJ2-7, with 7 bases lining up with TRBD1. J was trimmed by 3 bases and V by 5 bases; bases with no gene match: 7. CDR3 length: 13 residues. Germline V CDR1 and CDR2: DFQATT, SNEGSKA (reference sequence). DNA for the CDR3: TGCAGTGCTCCGGGACAGCCTTACTACGAGCAGTACTTC. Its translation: CSAPGQPYYEQYF.

CDR3 sequence reads: CASSQVNLVSYNEQFF. The CDR3 bases are TGCGCCAGCAGCCAAGTTAATCTGGTCTCCTACAATGAGCAGTTCTTC. The chain employs TRBV4-1 and TRBJ2-1, with D unresolved. The CDR3 covers 16 residues. Germline V CDR1 and CDR2: MGHRA, YSYEKL. The V end lost 1 base, the J end lost 0 bases, and 10 bases lay between the germline ends.

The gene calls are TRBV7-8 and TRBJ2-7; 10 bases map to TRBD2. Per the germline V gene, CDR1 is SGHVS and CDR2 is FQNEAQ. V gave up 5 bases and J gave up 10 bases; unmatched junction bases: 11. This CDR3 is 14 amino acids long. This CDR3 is CASSQRRLAGDQYF. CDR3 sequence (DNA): TGTGCCAGCAGCCAAAGGCGGCTAGCGGGAGATCAGTACTTC.

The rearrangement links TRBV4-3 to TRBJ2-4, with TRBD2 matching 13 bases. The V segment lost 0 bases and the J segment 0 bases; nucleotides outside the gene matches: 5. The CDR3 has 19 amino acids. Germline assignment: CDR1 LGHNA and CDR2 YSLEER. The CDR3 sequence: CASSQERTSGGVAKNIQYF. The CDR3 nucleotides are TGCGCCAGCAGCCAAGAAAGGACTAGCGGGGGCGTAGCCAAAAACATTCAGTACTTC.

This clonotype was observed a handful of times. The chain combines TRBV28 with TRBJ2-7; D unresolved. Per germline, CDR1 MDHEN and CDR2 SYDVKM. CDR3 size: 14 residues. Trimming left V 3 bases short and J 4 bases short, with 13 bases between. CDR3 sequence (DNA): TGTGCCAGCAGTTTGAGGCTGAAGATGTACGAGCAGTACTTC. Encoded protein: CASSLRLKMYEQYF.